This TCR beta chain was retrieved from a study of blood T cell repertoires in COVID-19. The CDR3 totals 15 residues. With 3 bases clipped from V and 2 bases from J, the junction kept 5 bases outside the gene matches. The V gene's germline CDR1 is LNHDA and CDR2 SQIVND (reference sequence). Produced via immunoSEQ multiplex PCR; TCRdb's table is partial and in-frame only. Among roughly 32,000 clones listed, roughly nine tenths were seen once. The source material was peripheral blood. The chain combines TRBV19 with TRBJ1-2, with 8 positions matching TRBD1. This clonotype was obtained from a human donor with active COVID-19. The donor label of this sample is uncertain. CDR3 region: CASSIGQGSNYGYTF. Written as DNA, the CDR3 is TGTGCCAGTAGTATCGGACAGGGTAGCAACTATGGCTACACCTTC.